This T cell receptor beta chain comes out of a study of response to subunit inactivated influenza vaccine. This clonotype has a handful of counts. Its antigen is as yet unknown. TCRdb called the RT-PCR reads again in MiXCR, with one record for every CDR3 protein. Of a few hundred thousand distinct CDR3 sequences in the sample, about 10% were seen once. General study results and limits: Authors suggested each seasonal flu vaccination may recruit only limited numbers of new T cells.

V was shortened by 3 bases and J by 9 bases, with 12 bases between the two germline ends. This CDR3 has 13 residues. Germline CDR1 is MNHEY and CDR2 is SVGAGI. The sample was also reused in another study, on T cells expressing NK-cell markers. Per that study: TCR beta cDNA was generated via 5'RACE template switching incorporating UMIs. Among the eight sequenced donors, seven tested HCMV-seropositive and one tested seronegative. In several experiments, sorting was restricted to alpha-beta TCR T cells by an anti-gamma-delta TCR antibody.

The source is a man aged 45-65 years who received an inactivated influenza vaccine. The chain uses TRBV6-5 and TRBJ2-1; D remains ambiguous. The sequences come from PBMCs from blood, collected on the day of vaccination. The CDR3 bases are TGTGCCAGCAGTTATTCCGGAATCGGTGAGCAGTTCTTC. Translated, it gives CASSYSGIGEQFF.